This TCR beta chain was observed in a study of cytomegalovirus exposure and HLA in healthy donors. In the PCR, 60 Vbeta and 13 Jbeta primers were used. Repertoires were generated with immunoSEQ multiplex PCR, while TCRdb's copy carries only in-frame clones and drops some. This table has roughly 100,000 clones, about 71% appearing once. On this clone: Its target is not known.

This CDR3 has 11 amino acids. V gave up 7 bases and J gave up 7 bases, with 13 bases separating them. The germline V gene encodes CDR1 SQVTM and CDR2 ANQGSEA. Findings and limits, study-wide: CMV serostatus was the only immune exposure information that was available.

The chain joins TRBV29-1 to TRBJ1-1; D might be TRBD1 (6 bases). Sequences were obtained from PBMCs. The sequence was obtained from a boy aged 10-17 years in good health and CMV-seronegative. This CDR3 is CSGTDRNEAFF. The CDR3 DNA reads TGCAGCGGGACGGACAGAAATGAAGCTTTCTTT.